These 10 T cell receptor beta chains share one sample of origin, sequenced in a study of monozygotic twins with inflammatory bowel disease. TCRdb re-called the 5' RACE reads, yielding one record per CDR3 amino acid sequence without DNA. Across over 200,000 distinct CDR3 sequences, the top ten clones capture 6% to 9% of the sample. Sequencing was done on a sample of blood. The receptors stem from a human donor with ulcerative colitis or Crohn's disease, or a healthy co-twin of an affected twin (not recorded which).

The J gene is TRBJ2-2, the V gene TRBV4-3. The CDR3 runs to 15 residues. Germline CDR1 reads LGHNA; CDR2 reads YSLEER. The CDR3 is CASSQDIKYTGELFF.

The genes are TRBV18 and TRBJ1-1; TCRdb reports TRBD1, a call that lacks DNA to check it against. Germline CDR1 and CDR2: KGHSH and LQKENI. The CDR3 contains 16 residues. CDR3 residues: CASSLRQGSPSSEAFF.

This chain connects TRBV7-9 to TRBJ2-1; the TCRdb D gene call, TRBD1, has no DNA to confirm it. In germline, CDR1 is SEHNR, CDR2 FQNEAQ (reference sequence). The CDR3 spans 13 residues. CDR3 sequence reads: CASETAGHNEQFF.

The chain links TRBV5-6 to TRBJ2-5. The CDR3 contains 14 residues. Germline values: CDR1 SGHDT, CDR2 YYEEEE. This chain's CDR3 is CASSLIGNQETQYF.

The gene calls are TRBV24-1 and TRBJ2-1; without DNA, the TCRdb call of TRBD1 cannot be checked. The germline V gene has CDR1 KGHDR and CDR2 SFDVKD. The CDR3 sequence is 16 residues long. This CDR3 is CATSDSAWERIDEQFF.

The chain uses TRBV27 and TRBJ1-4. CDR1 is MNHEY and CDR2 is SMNVEV in the germline V gene (reference sequence). The CDR3 runs to 15 residues. The CDR3 is CASSFSDATNEKLFF.

The chain has TRBV7-2 and TRBJ2-3; lacking DNA, the TRBD1 call made by TCRdb goes unchecked. This CDR3 contains 14 residues. CDR1 SGHTA and CDR2 FQGNSA come from the germline V gene. The CDR3 protein is CASARDGPTDTQYF.

CDR3: CASSLGEHVDTQYF. The chain joins TRBV5-1 to TRBJ2-3; the D gene TCRdb calls, TRBD1, cannot be checked with no DNA. This CDR3 comprises 14 residues. The germline V gene encodes CDR1 SGHRS and CDR2 YFSETQ.

The chain uses TRBV15 and TRBJ2-3; with no DNA, the TCRdb D assignment of TRBD1 cannot be verified. CDR1 and CDR2 (germline): LNHNV, YYDKDF (reference sequence). The CDR3 sequence is 17 residues long. The CDR3 here is CATSRERGAFSTDTQYF.

This chain links TRBV7-9 with TRBJ2-3; the TCRdb call, TRBD2, lacks DNA for checking. The CDR3 is 15 amino acids. Germline V CDR1 and CDR2: SEHNR, FQNEAQ (reference sequence). The CDR3 reads CASSLKSGSTDTQYF.